The 6 T cell receptor beta chains in this list originate from one sample, sequenced in a study of response to subunit inactivated influenza vaccine. TCRdb fed the RT-PCR reads into MiXCR, producing one record per CDR3 protein. The repertoire holds under 950,000 distinct CDR3 sequences, with about 20% as singletons. Sequences were derived from PBMCs from blood, sampled approximately 5 days after vaccination. The receptors stem from a man between 45 and 60 years old who received an inactivated influenza vaccine.

The CDR3 region is CAGRGSGNTIYF. The CDR3 region has the DNA TGTGCCGGAAGGGGATCTGGAAACACCATATATTTT. V is TRBV6-1 and J is TRBJ1-3; possibly TRBD1 for D (5 bases). V lost 11 bases and J 1 base, leaving 9 bases between the germline ends. Germline V gives CDR1 MNHNS, CDR2 SASEGT. CDR3 length: 12 residues.

The V gene is TRBV7-9, the J gene TRBJ2-4, with a weak D call TRBD1 (6 bases). Trimming removed 2 bases at V and 1 base at J, with 15 bases between. Germline V gives CDR1 SEHNR, CDR2 FQNEAQ (reference sequence). The CDR3 runs 17 residues. The CDR3 is CASSLLGAQGAKNIQYF. The CDR3 DNA reads TGTGCCAGCAGCTTATTGGGGGCTCAAGGGGCCAAAAACATTCAGTACTTC.

The rearrangement links TRBV6-2 or TRBV6-3 to TRBJ2-7; D not certain. V was clipped by 3 bases and J by 4 bases, with 13 bases between them. The germline V gene has CDR1 MNHEY and CDR2 SVGEGT. The CDR3 runs 14 residues. The CDR3 bases are TGTGCCAGCAGTTATGGACGGCCGAAGTACGAGCAGTACTTC. Translated, it gives CASSYGRPKYEQYF.

V is TRBV20-1 and J is TRBJ2-2, with D tentatively TRBD2 (5 bases). Trimming pared 6 bases from V and 2 bases from J, leaving 10 bases between. Germline values: CDR1 DFQATT, CDR2 SNEGSKA (reference sequence). This CDR3 region has 13 residues. CDR3 coding DNA: TGCAGTGCGAGGACTCTCAACACCGGGGAGCTGTTTTTT. Translation: CSARTLNTGELFF.

In this sample, this clonotype turned up a few times. The chain uses TRBV5-8 and TRBJ2-5; D remains ambiguous. Per germline, CDR1 SGHTS and CDR2 YDEGEE. CDR3 size: 13 residues. V lost 4 bases and J 9 bases, leaving 16 bases between the germline ends. For the CDR3, the DNA is TGTGCCAGCAGCCCCAGACCAAATGGGGCCCAGTACTTC. Protein product: CASSPRPNGAQYF.

The chain links TRBV7-2 to TRBJ1-2, with TRBD1 as a possible D gene (5 bases). Trimming took off 2 bases at V and 3 bases at J, with 13 bases between the two ends. The CDR3 totals 15 residues. Per the germline V gene, CDR1 is SGHTA and CDR2 is FQGNSA. The CDR3 DNA reads as TGTGCCAGCAGCTTAATAGTATGGGGGGACTATGGCTACACCTTC. It encodes CASSLIVWGDYGYTF.